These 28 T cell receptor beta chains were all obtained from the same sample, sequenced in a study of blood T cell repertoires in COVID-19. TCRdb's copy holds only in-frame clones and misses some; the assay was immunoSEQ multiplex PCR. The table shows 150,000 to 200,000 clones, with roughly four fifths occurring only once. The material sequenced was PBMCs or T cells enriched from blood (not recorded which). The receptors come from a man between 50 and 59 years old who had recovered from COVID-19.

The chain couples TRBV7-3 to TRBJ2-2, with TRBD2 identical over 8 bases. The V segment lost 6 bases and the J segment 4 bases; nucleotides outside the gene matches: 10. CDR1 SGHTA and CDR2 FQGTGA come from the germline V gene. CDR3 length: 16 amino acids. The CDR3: CASSLPLGTSTGELFF. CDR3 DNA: TGTGCCAGCAGTCTCCCCCTAGGGACTAGCACCGGGGAGCTGTTTTTT.

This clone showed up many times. The CDR3 protein is CASSESDNEAFF. The DNA for the CDR3 is TGTGCCAGCAGTGAAAGCGATAATGAAGCTTTCTTT. The gene calls are TRBV2 and TRBJ1-1; no definite D call. Germline V gene lookup returns CDR1 SNHLY and CDR2 FYNNEI. The germline V and J ends were trimmed by 2 bases and 7 bases, with 8 bases remaining between them. This CDR3 region has 12 residues.

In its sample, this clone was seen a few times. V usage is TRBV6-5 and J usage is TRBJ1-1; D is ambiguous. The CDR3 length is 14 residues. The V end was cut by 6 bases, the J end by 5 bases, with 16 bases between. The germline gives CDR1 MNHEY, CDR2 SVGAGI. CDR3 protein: CASSFNGIGTEAFF. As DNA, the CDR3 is TGTGCCAGCAGCTTTAACGGGATCGGTACTGAAGCTTTCTTT.

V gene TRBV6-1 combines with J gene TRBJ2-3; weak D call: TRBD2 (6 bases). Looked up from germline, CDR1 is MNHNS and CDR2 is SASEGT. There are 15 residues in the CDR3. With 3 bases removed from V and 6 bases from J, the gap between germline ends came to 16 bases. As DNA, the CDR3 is TGTGCCAGCAGTGAGACAAGGACGGGGGTTGATACGCAGTATTTT. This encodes CASSETRTGVDTQYF.

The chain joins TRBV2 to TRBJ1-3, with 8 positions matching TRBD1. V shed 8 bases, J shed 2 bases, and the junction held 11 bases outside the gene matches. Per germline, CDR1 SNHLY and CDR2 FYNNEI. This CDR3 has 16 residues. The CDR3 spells CASGKDRGSAGNTIYF. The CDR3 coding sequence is TGTGCCAGCGGAAAAGACAGGGGAAGCGCTGGAAACACCATATATTTT. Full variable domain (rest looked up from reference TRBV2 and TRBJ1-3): EPEVTQTPSHQVTQMGQEVILRCVPISNHLYFYWYRQILGQKVEFLVSFYNNEISEKSEIFDDQFSVERPDGSNFTLKIRSTKLEDSAMYFCASGKDRGSAGNTIYFGEGSWLTVV.

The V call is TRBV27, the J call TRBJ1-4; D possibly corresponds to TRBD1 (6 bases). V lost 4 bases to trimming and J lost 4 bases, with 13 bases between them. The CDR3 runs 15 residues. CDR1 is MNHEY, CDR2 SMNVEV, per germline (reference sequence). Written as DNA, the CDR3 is TGTGCCAGCAGTTGGGGGGGCAGGGGTAATGAAAAACTGTTTTTT. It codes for CASSWGGRGNEKLFF.

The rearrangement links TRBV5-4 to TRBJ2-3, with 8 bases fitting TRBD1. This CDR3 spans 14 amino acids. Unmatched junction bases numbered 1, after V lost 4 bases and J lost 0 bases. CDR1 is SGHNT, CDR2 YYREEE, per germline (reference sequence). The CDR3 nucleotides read TGTGCCAGCAGCAGGACAGGGAGCACAGATACGCAGTATTTT. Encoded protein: CASSRTGSTDTQYF.

This chain's CDR3 is CASSLTPQRGRTDTQYF. CDR3 coding DNA: TGTGCCAGCAGCCTAACACCCCAGCGGGGCCGCACAGATACGCAGTATTTT. The V gene is TRBV3-1 (or the pseudogene TRBV3-2), the J gene TRBJ2-3, with 7 bases lining up with TRBD2. Germline V CDR1 and CDR2: LGHDT, YNNKEL (reference sequence). Trimming at V came to 4 bases and at J to 1 base, leaving 11 bases not matched to a gene. This CDR3 spans 17 amino acids.

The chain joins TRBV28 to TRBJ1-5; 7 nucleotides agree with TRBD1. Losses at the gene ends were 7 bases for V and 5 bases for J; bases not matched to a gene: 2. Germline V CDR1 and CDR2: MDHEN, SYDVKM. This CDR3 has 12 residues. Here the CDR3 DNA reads TGTGCCAGCATAACAGGGGATCAGCCCCAGCATTTT. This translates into CASITGDQPQHF. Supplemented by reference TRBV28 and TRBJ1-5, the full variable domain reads DVKVTQSSRYLVKRTGEKVFLECVQDMDHENMFWYRQDPGLGLRLIYFSYDVKMKEKGDIPEGYSVSREKKERFSLILESASTNQTSMYLCASITGDQPQHFGDGTRLSIL.

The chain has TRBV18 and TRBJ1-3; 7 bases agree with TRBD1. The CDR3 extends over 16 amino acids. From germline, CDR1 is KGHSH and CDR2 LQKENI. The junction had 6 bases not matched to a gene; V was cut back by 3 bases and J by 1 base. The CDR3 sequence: CASSPGQYSSGNTIYF. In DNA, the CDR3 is TGTGCCAGCTCACCGGGACAGTATAGTTCTGGAAACACCATATATTTT.

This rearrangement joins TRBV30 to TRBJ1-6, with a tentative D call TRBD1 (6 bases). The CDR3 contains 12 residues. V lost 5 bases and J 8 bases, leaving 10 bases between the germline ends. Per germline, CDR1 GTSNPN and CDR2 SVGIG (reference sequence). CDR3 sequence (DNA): TGTGCCTGGGACAGGAGGGATTCACCCCTCCACTTT. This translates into CAWDRRDSPLHF.

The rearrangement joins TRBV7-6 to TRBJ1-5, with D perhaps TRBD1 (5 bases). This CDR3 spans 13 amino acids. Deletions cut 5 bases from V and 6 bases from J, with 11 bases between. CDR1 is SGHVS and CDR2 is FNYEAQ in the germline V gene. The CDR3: CASSPTGGQPQHF. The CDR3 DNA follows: TGTGCCAGCAGCCCTACGGGGGGTCAGCCCCAGCATTTT. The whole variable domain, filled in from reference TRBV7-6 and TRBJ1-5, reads GAGVSQSPRYKVTKRGQDVALRCDPISGHVSLYWYRQALGQGPEFLTYFNYEAQQDKSGLPNDRFSAERPEGSISTLTIQRTEQRDSAMYRCASSPTGGQPQHFGDGTRLSIL.

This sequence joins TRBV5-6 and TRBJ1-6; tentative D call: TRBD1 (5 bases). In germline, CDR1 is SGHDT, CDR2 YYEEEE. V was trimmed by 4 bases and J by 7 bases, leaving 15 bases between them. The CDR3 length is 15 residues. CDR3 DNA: TGTGCCAGCAGCGGGACGCCGGGACTCAATTCACCCCTCCACTTT. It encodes CASSGTPGLNSPLHF.

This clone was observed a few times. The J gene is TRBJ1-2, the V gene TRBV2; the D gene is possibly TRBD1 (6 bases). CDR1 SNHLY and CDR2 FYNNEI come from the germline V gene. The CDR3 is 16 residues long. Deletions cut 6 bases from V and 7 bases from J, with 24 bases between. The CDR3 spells CASRSRISRGVSGYTF. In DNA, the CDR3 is TGTGCCAGCAGGTCCCGTATATCCAGGGGAGTCAGTGGCTACACCTTC.

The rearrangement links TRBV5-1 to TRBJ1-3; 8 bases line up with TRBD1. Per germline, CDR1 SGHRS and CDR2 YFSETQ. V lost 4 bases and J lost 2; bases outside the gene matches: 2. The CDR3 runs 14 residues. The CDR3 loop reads CASSDRGAGNTIYF. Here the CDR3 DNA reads TGCGCCAGCAGCGACAGGGGCGCTGGAAACACCATATATTTT.

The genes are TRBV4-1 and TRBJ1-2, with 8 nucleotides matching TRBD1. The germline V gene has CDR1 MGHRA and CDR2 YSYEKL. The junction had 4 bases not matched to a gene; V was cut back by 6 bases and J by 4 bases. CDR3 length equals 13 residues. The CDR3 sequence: CASRSTGGYGYTF. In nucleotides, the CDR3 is TGCGCCAGCAGGTCTACAGGGGGCTATGGCTACACCTTC.

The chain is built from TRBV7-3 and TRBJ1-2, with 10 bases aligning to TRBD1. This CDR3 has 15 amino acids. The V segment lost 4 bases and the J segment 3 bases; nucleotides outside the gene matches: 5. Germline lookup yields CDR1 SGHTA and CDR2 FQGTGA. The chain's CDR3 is CASSSTGGEDYGYTF. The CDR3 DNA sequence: TGTGCCAGCAGCTCGACAGGGGGCGAAGACTATGGCTACACCTTC.

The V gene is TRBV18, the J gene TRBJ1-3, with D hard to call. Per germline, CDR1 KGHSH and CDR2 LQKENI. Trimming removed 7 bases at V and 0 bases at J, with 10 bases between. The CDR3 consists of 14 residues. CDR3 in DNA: TGTGCCAGCTTCACAGATCTCTCTGGAAACACCATATATTTT. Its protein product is CASFTDLSGNTIYF.

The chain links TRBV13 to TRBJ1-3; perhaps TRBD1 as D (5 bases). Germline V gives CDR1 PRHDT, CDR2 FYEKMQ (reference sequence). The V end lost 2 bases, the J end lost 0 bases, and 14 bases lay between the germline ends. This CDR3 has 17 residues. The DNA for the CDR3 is TGTGCCAGCAGCTTAACCGTAGGACACGGCTCTGGAAACACCATATATTTT. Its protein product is CASSLTVGHGSGNTIYF.

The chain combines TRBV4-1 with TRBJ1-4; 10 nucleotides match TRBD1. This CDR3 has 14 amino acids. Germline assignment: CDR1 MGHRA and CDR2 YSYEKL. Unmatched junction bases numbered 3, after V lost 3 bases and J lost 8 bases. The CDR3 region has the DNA TGCGCCAGCAGCCAGGGACAGGGGACCGAAAAACTGTTTTTT. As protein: CASSQGQGTEKLFF.

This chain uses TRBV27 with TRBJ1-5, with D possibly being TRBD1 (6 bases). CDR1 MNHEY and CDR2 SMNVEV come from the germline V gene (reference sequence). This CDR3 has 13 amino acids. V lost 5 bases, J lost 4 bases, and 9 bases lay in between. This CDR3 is CASSNQGNQPQHF. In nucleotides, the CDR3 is TGTGCCAGCAGTAACCAGGGGAATCAGCCCCAGCATTTT.

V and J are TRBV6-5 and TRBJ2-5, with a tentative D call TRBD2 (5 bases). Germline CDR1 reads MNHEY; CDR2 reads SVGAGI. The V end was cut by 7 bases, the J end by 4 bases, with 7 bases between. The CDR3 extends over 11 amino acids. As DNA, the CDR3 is TGTGCCAGCACACGGGGAGAGACCCAGTACTTC. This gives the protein CASTRGETQYF.

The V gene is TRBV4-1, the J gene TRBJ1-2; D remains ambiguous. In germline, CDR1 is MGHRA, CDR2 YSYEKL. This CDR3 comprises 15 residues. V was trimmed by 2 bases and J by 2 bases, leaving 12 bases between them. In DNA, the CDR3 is TGCGCCAGCAGCCAATGGAAGGAGTCAAACTATGGCTACACCTTC. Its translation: CASSQWKESNYGYTF.

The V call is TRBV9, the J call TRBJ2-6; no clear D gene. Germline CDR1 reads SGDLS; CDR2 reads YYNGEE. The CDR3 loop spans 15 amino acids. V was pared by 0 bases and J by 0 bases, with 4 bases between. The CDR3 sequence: CASSVGSSGANVLTF. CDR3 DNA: TGTGCCAGCAGCGTAGGGAGCTCTGGGGCCAACGTCCTGACTTTC. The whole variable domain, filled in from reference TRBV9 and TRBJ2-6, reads DSGVTQTPKHLITATGQRVTLRCSPRSGDLSVYWYQQSLDQGLQFLIQYYNGEERAKGNILERFSAQQFPDLHSELNLSSLELGDSALYFCASSVGSSGANVLTFGAGSRLTVL.

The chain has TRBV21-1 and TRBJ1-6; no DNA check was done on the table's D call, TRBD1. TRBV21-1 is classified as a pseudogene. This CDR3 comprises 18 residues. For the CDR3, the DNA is TGTGCCAGCAGCAAAGCGAGCGGGACAGGGTCCTATAATTCACCCCTCCACTTT. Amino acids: CASSKASGTGSYNSPLHF.

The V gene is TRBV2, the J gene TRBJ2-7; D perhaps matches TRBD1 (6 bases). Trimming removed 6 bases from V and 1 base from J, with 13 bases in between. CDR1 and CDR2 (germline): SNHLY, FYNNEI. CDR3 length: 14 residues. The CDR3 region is CASSVGTPSYEQYF. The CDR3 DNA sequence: TGTGCCAGCAGCGTCGGGACACCGTCCTACGAGCAGTACTTC.

CDR3 in amino acids: CASSPHGGQMNTEAFF. In DNA form, the CDR3 reads TGTGCCAGCAGTCCGCATGGGGGACAGATGAACACTGAAGCTTTCTTT. V usage is TRBV27 and J usage is TRBJ1-1, with 7 bases aligning to TRBD1. CDR3 length: 16 residues. The junction had 9 bases not matched to a gene; V was cut back by 5 bases and J by 0 bases. Germline-derived CDR1 and CDR2 are MNHEY and SMNVEV (reference sequence).

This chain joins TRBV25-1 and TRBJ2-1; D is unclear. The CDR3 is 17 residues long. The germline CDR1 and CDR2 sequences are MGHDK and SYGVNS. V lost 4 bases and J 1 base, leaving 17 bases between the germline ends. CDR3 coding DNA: TGTGCCAGCAGTGGTCTGACTGAAATTTGGTCCTACAATGAGCAGTTCTTC. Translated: CASSGLTEIWSYNEQFF.